The 5 T cell receptor delta chains presented below share a single source sample, sequenced in a study of gamma-delta chains in newborns, infants, children (dated by TCRdb to between 2018 and 2020). The data were produced on an Illumina MiSeq. TCRdb called clones from the public reads with CATT, and repeated DNA sequences were later combined into one row. The sample table holds some 5,700 delta-chain clones, of which roughly 2% were seen once. Clones ranked in the top ten supply 13% of the sample. Source material: blood. Receptors originate from a child who was a newborn, infant or young child, either healthy, febrile or measles-vaccinated (not recorded which).

Comment on this clone: The TCRdb record carries a much larger clone's protein, which differs from this DNA's translation at residue 8; a read error is the likely cause, and the protein listed here is the DNA translation. V is TRDV2 and J is TRDJ3; 8 positions agree with TRDD3. The trim removed 2 bases at V and 10 bases at J, leaving 3 bases unmatched. The length of the CDR3 is 14 residues. Per germline, CDR1 GEAIGNYY and CDR2 EKD. CDR3 sequence (DNA): TGTGCCTGTGACATACTGGGGGCTACCCGACAGATGTTTTTC. Its translation: CACDILGATRQMFF.

This clone was counted ten times or more. This could be a read error, since a much larger clone is one nucleotide away. Other DNA sequences from this sample encode an identical CDR3 as well. The chain combines TRDV2 with TRDJ3, with 8 bases lining up with TRDD3. The CDR3 length is 18 residues. Germline V CDR1 and CDR2: GEAIGNYY, EKD. Trimming removed 1 base from V and 1 base from J; junction bases left unmatched: 5. The CDR3 region has the DNA TGTGCCTGTGACACTGGGGGATCCTTATCCTGGGACACCCGACAGATGTTTTTC. It is translated as CACDTGGSLSWDTRQMFF.

As regards this clone: A far larger clone differs by one base, so this is likely a read error. Other DNA sequences in the same sample also yield this CDR3. This chain joins TRDV2 and TRDJ3; 12 nucleotides agree with TRDD3. The germline V gene has CDR1 GEAIGNYY and CDR2 EKD. The CDR3 runs to 21 residues. CDR3 sequence (DNA): TGTGCCTGTGACACCGTCTGGGGGATACGCGCCAGCTCCTGGGACACTCGACAGATGTTTTTC. As protein: CACDTVWGIRASSWDTRQMFF.

By its share, this clone is medium-sized. Other DNA variants within this sample encode the same CDR3. The chain couples TRDV2 to TRDJ3, with 10 positions matching TRDD3. With 1 base clipped from V and 0 bases from J, the junction kept 5 bases outside the gene matches. Germline lookup yields CDR1 GEAIGNYY and CDR2 EKD. The CDR3 totals 19 residues. The CDR3 reads CACDTGGYASSWDTRQMFF. The CDR3 nucleotides read TGTGCCTGTGACACGGGGGGATACGCAAGCTCCTGGGACACCCGACAGATGTTTTTC.

This clone was observed a handful of times. The protein TCRdb lists belongs to a much larger clone and differs from this DNA's translation at residue 8, which points to a read error; the protein shown is made from the DNA. The rearrangement links TRDV2 to TRDJ3, with D unclear. The V gene's germline CDR1 is GEAIGNYY and CDR2 EKD. This CDR3 has 13 amino acids. As DNA, the CDR3 is TGTGCCTGTGACACCTGGGACGCCCGACAGATGTTTTTC. Its protein is CACDTWDARQMFF.